These 24 T cell receptor beta chains originate from one sample sequenced in a study of cytomegalovirus exposure and HLA in healthy donors. PCR was performed using 60 Vbeta and 13 Jbeta primers. TCRdb's copy holds only in-frame clones and misses some; the assay was immunoSEQ multiplex PCR. This table holds under 150,000 clones, about 71% found once. Sequencing was carried out using PBMCs. These receptors were obtained from a woman in her sixties in good health and CMV-seropositive.

This clone was counted only a few times. V usage is TRBV7-9 and J usage is TRBJ2-7; D gene uncertain. Trimming stripped 2 bases from V and 2 bases from J, with 4 bases between. Germline V gene sequence: CDR1 SEHNR, CDR2 FQNEAQ (reference sequence). This CDR3 contains 12 residues. Here the CDR3 reads CASSLSPYEQYF. The CDR3 bases are TGTGCCAGCAGCTTATCTCCCTACGAGCAGTACTTC.

The rearrangement joins TRBV6-1 to TRBJ1-1; D gene ambiguous. Germline V gene sequence: CDR1 MNHNS, CDR2 SASEGT. The CDR3 has 13 residues. The V end was cut by 5 bases, the J end by 8 bases, with 15 bases between. Here the CDR3 reads CASSPNGVAEAFF. In DNA, the CDR3 is TGTGCCAGCAGTCCAAACGGGGTCGCGGAAGCTTTCTTT.

The J gene is TRBJ1-5, the V gene TRBV18; a possible D gene is TRBD1 (5 bases). CDR1 KGHSH and CDR2 LQKENI come from the germline V gene. Between the trimmed V and J ends, which lost 1 base and 0 bases, there was a span of 16 bases. The CDR3 runs 18 residues. DNA for the CDR3: TGTGCCAGCTCACCACGGAGGGGCCGAGATTATAGCAATCAGCCCCAGCATTTT. As protein: CASSPRRGRDYSNQPQHF.

The chain employs TRBV20-1 and TRBJ1-1; no clear D. This CDR3 has 11 amino acids. The germline V gene encodes CDR1 DFQATT and CDR2 SNEGSKA (reference sequence). CDR3 amino acids: CRATSDTEAFF. As DNA, the CDR3 is TGCAGAGCCACGAGTGACACTGAAGCTTTCTTT.

The rearrangement joins TRBV7-3 to TRBJ2-3; D ambiguous. The CDR3 has 12 residues. Germline-derived CDR1 and CDR2 are SGHTA and FQGTGA. V was pared by 5 bases and J by 4 bases, with 7 bases between. The CDR3 sequence: CASSARSDTQYF. The CDR3 DNA follows: TGTGCCAGCAGCGCTAGATCAGATACGCAGTATTTT.

This chain connects TRBV6-5 to TRBJ1-3; D gene uncertain. Trimming removed 4 bases from V and 3 bases from J, with 16 bases in between. This CDR3 comprises 16 residues. In germline, CDR1 is MNHEY, CDR2 SVGAGI. Here the CDR3 reads CASSSRVTPGGNTIYF. CDR3 DNA sequence: TGTGCCAGCAGTTCCCGAGTCACCCCGGGTGGAAACACCATATATTTT.

This chain joins TRBV2 and TRBJ2-5; tentative D call: TRBD1 (5 bases). The CDR3 covers 13 residues. Germline lookup yields CDR1 SNHLY and CDR2 FYNNEI. V dropped 5 bases and J dropped 0 bases, with 7 bases sitting between them. CDR3 sequence: CASSRTNQETQYF. The CDR3 DNA is TGTGCCAGCAGTCGGACAAACCAAGAGACCCAGTACTTC.

This chain connects TRBV2 to TRBJ2-7, with 11 bases lining up with TRBD1. The CDR3 consists of 12 residues. The V segment lost 6 bases and the J segment 6 bases; nucleotides outside the gene matches: 1. Per germline, CDR1 SNHLY and CDR2 FYNNEI. CDR3 in DNA: TGTGCCAGCAGGGGGACAGGGGGCGAGCAGTACTTC. Translating gives CASRGTGGEQYF.

The chain combines TRBV21-1 with TRBJ1-1. TRBV21-1 is recorded as a pseudogene. CDR3 length: 17 amino acids. This CDR3 is CASSTVIRRGLNTEAFF. CDR3 nucleotide sequence: TGTGCCAGCAGCACAGTAATTAGGCGGGGGTTGAACACTGAAGCTTTCTTT.

This chain links TRBV7-3 with TRBJ2-7; 8 nucleotides agree with TRBD1. This CDR3 has 14 residues. V lost 5 bases to trimming and J lost 6 bases; unmatched junction nucleotides: 9. Germline CDR1 reads SGHTA; CDR2 reads FQGTGA. CDR3 region: CASSPHGQGSEQYF. The CDR3 region has the DNA TGTGCCAGCAGCCCCCACGGACAGGGTTCCGAGCAGTACTTC.

This clone was detected only once. The chain couples TRBV6-6 to TRBJ2-5; D perhaps matches TRBD1 (6 bases). With 5 bases removed from V and 5 bases from J, the gap between germline ends came to 15 bases. This CDR3 spans 14 amino acids. Germline values: CDR1 MNHNY, CDR2 SVGAGI (reference sequence). The CDR3 is CASSLEGVWETQYF. The CDR3 coding sequence is TGTGCCAGCAGTCTCGAGGGGGTTTGGGAGACCCAGTACTTC.

The chain couples TRBV7-2 to TRBJ2-3; weak D call: TRBD1 (5 bases). Trimming took 8 bases from V and 3 from J, leaving 9 bases between them. The length of the CDR3 is 12 residues. Germline CDR1 is SGHTA and CDR2 is FQGNSA. The CDR3 DNA sequence: TGTGCCAGCGCAGGGCTGACAGATACGCAGTATTTT. Protein sequence: CASAGLTDTQYF.

The sample holds a few counts of this clone. The CDR3 nucleotides are TGTGCCAGCAGCCCGGGGACAGGGGGCTACGAGCAGTACTTC. It specifies CASSPGTGGYEQYF. V gene TRBV7-6 combines with J gene TRBJ2-7, with 11 positions matching TRBD1. The V segment lost 5 bases and the J segment 3 bases; nucleotides outside the gene matches: 3. CDR3 length: 14 residues. Germline CDR1 reads SGHVS; CDR2 reads FNYEAQ.

For the CDR3, the DNA is TGTGCCAGCAGTTACTCCCCAGCCGGGGACACCGGGGAGCTGTTTTTT. Protein: CASSYSPAGDTGELFF. The rearrangement links TRBV6-5 to TRBJ2-2, with D perhaps TRBD2 (5 bases). Trimming pared 0 bases from V and 3 bases from J, leaving 11 bases between. CDR3 length: 16 amino acids. CDR1 and CDR2 from the germline V gene are MNHEY and SVGAGI.

The chain employs TRBV5-1 and TRBJ1-4, with D possibly matching TRBD1 (6 bases). CDR3 size: 14 residues. CDR1 SGHRS and CDR2 YFSETQ come from the germline V gene. Trimming shortened V by 5 bases and J by 6 bases, and 14 bases separated the two germline ends. CDR3 sequence (DNA): TGCGCCAGCAGGGGAGGGGGGCCGGATGAAAAACTGTTTTTT. Encoded protein: CASRGGGPDEKLFF.

This chain joins TRBV11-2 and TRBJ1-4, with D uncertain. The CDR3 is 15 amino acids. V gave up 2 bases and J gave up 0 bases, with 7 bases separating them. Germline CDR1 and CDR2: SGHAT and FQNNGV. The DNA of the CDR3 is TGTGCCAGCAGCTTAAGCCCCGCAACTAATGAAAAACTGTTTTTT. Translated, it gives CASSLSPATNEKLFF.

This clone was observed a few times. The chain recombines TRBV5-5 with TRBJ2-7, with TRBD2 matching over 10 bases. The J segment lost 0 bases and the V segment lost 0 bases, leaving 3 bases of the junction unmatched. The CDR3 runs to 16 residues. Germline CDR1 reads SGHKS; CDR2 reads YYEKEE (reference sequence). The CDR3 region is CASSLDVAGGSYEQYF. The CDR3 bases are TGTGCCAGCAGCTTGGATGTAGCGGGGGGCTCCTACGAGCAGTACTTC.

The chain has TRBV6-6 and TRBJ1-2; a weak D match, TRBD1 (6 bases). V dropped 6 bases and J dropped 8 bases, with 19 bases sitting between them. CDR3 length: 14 residues. CDR1 is MNHNY, CDR2 SVGAGI, per germline (reference sequence). The CDR3 bases are TGTGCCAGCAGCGGGACGGACAGATGGAACGGCTACACCTTC. Translating it yields CASSGTDRWNGYTF.

J is TRBJ2-1 and V is TRBV6-5; 9 bases match TRBD1. The CDR3 consists of 15 residues. Germline V CDR1 and CDR2: MNHEY, SVGAGI. V trimming: 6 bases; J trimming: 0 bases; junction bases outside the gene matches: 3. CDR3: CASSAGQGSYNEQFF. The CDR3 bases are TGTGCCAGCAGCGCGGGACAGGGCTCCTACAATGAGCAGTTCTTC.

This clone has a handful of counts. V gene TRBV18 combines with J gene TRBJ1-3; D is unclear. This CDR3 is built from 15 residues. V was cut by 2 bases and J by 4 bases, with 12 bases left in between. Germline V gene sequence: CDR1 KGHSH, CDR2 LQKENI. In DNA, the CDR3 is TGTGCCAGCTCACCAGAACCAGTTTTCGGAAACACCATATATTTT. Its translation: CASSPEPVFGNTIYF. Based on the CDR3 plus reference TRBV18 and TRBJ1-3, the full variable domain is NAGVMQNPRHLVRRRGQEARLRCSPMKGHSHVYWYRQLPEEGLKFMVYLQKENIIDESGMPKERFSAEFPKEGPSILRIQQVVRGDSAAYFCASSPEPVFGNTIYFGEGSWLTVV.

This chain connects TRBV11-2 to TRBJ2-3; TRBD2 matches at 7 bases. Germline CDR1 and CDR2: SGHAT and FQNNGV. The J segment lost 1 base and the V segment lost 3 bases, leaving 7 bases of the junction unmatched. This CDR3 has 16 residues. The CDR3 sequence: CASSFAQRGGTDTQYF. The CDR3 region has the DNA TGTGCCAGCAGCTTCGCCCAGCGGGGAGGCACAGATACGCAGTATTTT. Full variable domain (rest looked up from reference TRBV11-2 and TRBJ2-3): EAGVAQSPRYKIIEKRQSVAFWCNPISGHATLYWYQQILGQGPKLLIQFQNNGVVDDSQLPKDRFSAERLKGVDSTLKIQPAKLEDSAVYLCASSFAQRGGTDTQYFGPGTRLTVL.

This clone was found a few times. This chain connects TRBV6-5 to TRBJ2-7, with 9 bases aligning to TRBD1. After removal of 8 bases from V and 2 bases from J, the junction contained 7 bases not matched to a gene. CDR1 MNHEY and CDR2 SVGAGI come from the germline V gene. This CDR3 has 14 residues. The CDR3 loop is CASANDRGAYEQYF. The DNA of the CDR3 is TGTGCCAGCGCAAATGACAGGGGGGCCTACGAGCAGTACTTC.

This chain connects TRBV11-3 to TRBJ2-7; 9 bases map to TRBD1. V shed 5 bases, J shed 7 bases, and the junction held 9 bases outside the gene matches. The CDR3 is 14 residues long. Germline values: CDR1 SGHNT, CDR2 YENEEA. In DNA, the CDR3 is TGTGCCAGCAGCCCCGGGACAGGGCCGGGGGAGCAGTACTTC. Translating it yields CASSPGTGPGEQYF.

The CDR3 DNA reads as TGTGCCAGCAGCTTGCCAAGCGGGGACCCCTACGAGCAGTACTTC. As protein: CASSLPSGDPYEQYF. The chain has TRBV5-6 and TRBJ2-7; TRBD2 aligns across 7 bases. Losses at the gene ends were 1 base for V and 2 bases for J; bases not matched to a gene: 6. Germline assignment: CDR1 SGHDT and CDR2 YYEEEE. CDR3 length equals 15 residues.